This T cell receptor beta chain was captured in a study of T cells after yellow fever vaccination. The authors made TCR cDNA by 5'RACE template switching, adding a universal primer site and UMIs. A single record per CDR3 protein comes from TCRdb applying MiXCR to the 5' RACE reads. The table shows nearly 300,000 distinct CDR3 sequences, with approximately 10% occurring only once. Points on this clonotype: Antigen unknown.

Overall study findings and caveats: The appearance of a small share of clonotypes in both CD4 and CD8 compartments was observed. The secondary response peaked faster, at day 5 versus 15, but was weaker. Reappearing after the booster were most of the clones from primary vaccination (around 96% CD4, about 88% CD8).

The germline V gene has CDR1 MDHEN and CDR2 SYDVKM. The CDR3 spans 14 residues. Trimming pared 6 bases from V and 2 bases from J, leaving 14 bases between. The chain combines TRBV28 with TRBJ2-7, with D perhaps assigned TRBD1 or TRBD2 (5 bases each). The TCR was taken from a man aged 18 to 30 who received the YFV17D yellow fever vaccine. The material sequenced was CD4+ T cells sorted from PBMCs, taken 5 days after the yellow fever booster vaccination. This CDR3 reads CASSLEGSAYEQYV. The CDR3 nucleotides are TGTGCCAGCAGCCTTGAGGGGTCTGCCTACGAGCAGTACGTC.